This T cell receptor beta chain derives from a study of control samples from healthy donors and cancer patients. Clones were sequenced by immunoSEQ multiplex PCR, and TCRdb holds only the in-frame ones, with some missing. The sample holds around 180,000 clones, around 88% seen once. Germline assignment: CDR1 MNHEY and CDR2 SMNVEV (reference sequence). J was trimmed by 9 bases and V by 3 bases; bases with no gene match: 3. This CDR3 comprises 13 residues. The chain is built from TRBV27 and TRBJ2-1; 9 bases line up with TRBD2. The sequence was collected from a woman in her 30s in good health. Sequencing used blood. CDR3 nucleotides: TGTGCCAGCAGTTTGGGACTAGCCTTTGAGCAGTTCTTC. This sequence encodes CASSLGLAFEQFF.